Shown below are 29 T cell receptor beta chains from a single sample sequenced in a study of T cells after yellow fever vaccination. TCRdb passed the 5' RACE reads through MiXCR, listing each CDR3 protein once. The sample holds 140,000 to 150,000 distinct CDR3 sequences; about 7% are singletons and the top ten take under 0.8%. Sequences were derived from CD4+ T cells sorted from PBMCs, sampled 10 days after the yellow fever booster vaccination. These receptors all come from a man aged 30 to 39 who received the YFV17D yellow fever vaccine.

Ten or more counts support this clonotype. The chain recombines TRBV7-2 with TRBJ2-3; no firm D call. V was clipped by 2 bases and J by 4 bases, with 13 bases between them. This CDR3 spans 15 amino acids. Germline assignment: CDR1 SGHTA and CDR2 FQGNSA. Here the CDR3 DNA reads TGTGCCAGCAGCTTACAAGTGGCCCTCGCAGATACGCAGTATTTT. It translates to CASSLQVALADTQYF.

This clonotype showed up many times. J is TRBJ1-1 and V is TRBV4-3; D is unclear. Trimming cost V 0 bases and J 5 bases, with 10 bases left between them. The germline V gene has CDR1 LGHNA and CDR2 YSLEER. This CDR3 has 14 residues. CDR3 amino acids: CASSQDMEGTEAFF. In nucleotides, the CDR3 is TGCGCCAGCAGCCAAGACATGGAGGGTACTGAAGCTTTCTTT.

This clonotype has a count of ten or more. This sequence joins TRBV20-1 and TRBJ2-7, with D perhaps TRBD1 or TRBD2 (6 bases each). CDR3 length: 11 amino acids. V was clipped by 3 bases and J by 5 bases, with 8 bases between them. CDR1 is DFQATT, CDR2 SNEGSKA, per germline (reference sequence). The CDR3 nucleotides read TGCAGTGCTAGCGGGGGCCACGAGCAGTACTTC. Residues: CSASGGHEQYF.

This clonotype was picked up many times. The J gene is TRBJ2-6, the V gene TRBV10-3; 8 bases are a match to TRBD2. V shed 7 bases and J 0 bases; nucleotides not matched to a gene: 5. CDR1 ENHRY and CDR2 SYGVKD come from the germline V gene. This CDR3 spans 16 amino acids. Here the CDR3 DNA reads TGTGCCATCAAACCAAGCGGGAGCTCTGGGGCCAACGTCCTGACTTTC. Amino acid sequence: CAIKPSGSSGANVLTF.

The chain has TRBV30 and TRBJ2-4, with D perhaps matching TRBD1 or TRBD2 (5 bases each). Germline CDR1 GTSNPN, CDR2 SVGIG (reference sequence). The CDR3 covers 14 residues. The V and J ends lost 2 bases and 9 bases respectively, with 17 bases between them. This chain's CDR3 is CAWSQDQPGSIQYF. CDR3 nucleotide sequence: TGTGCCTGGAGTCAGGACCAACCAGGGAGCATTCAGTACTTC.

This clonotype was observed at least ten times. The V gene is TRBV20-1, the J gene TRBJ1-2, with a possible D match to TRBD1 (5 bases). V lost 2 bases to trimming and J lost 2 bases, with 12 bases between them. This CDR3 contains 14 residues. Germline values: CDR1 DFQATT, CDR2 SNEGSKA (reference sequence). The CDR3 DNA sequence: TGCAGTGCTAGAATTGCAGGGAGGAACTATGGCTACACCTTC. Translating it yields CSARIAGRNYGYTF.

The chain recombines TRBV11-2 with TRBJ2-7; the match to TRBD2 covers 13 bases. The junction had 12 bases not matched to a gene; V was cut back by 5 bases and J by 2 bases. The CDR3 extends over 18 amino acids. In germline, CDR1 is SGHAT, CDR2 FQNNGV. CDR3 residues: CASSRRETSGRTPYEQYF. In nucleotides, the CDR3 is TGTGCCAGCAGCCGCCGGGAGACTAGCGGGAGGACCCCCTACGAGCAGTACTTC.

The chain is built from TRBV7-2 and TRBJ2-3; a possible D gene is TRBD2 (5 bases). This CDR3 contains 16 residues. V was shortened by 5 bases and J by 4 bases, with 19 bases between the two germline ends. Per germline, CDR1 SGHTA and CDR2 FQGNSA. The CDR3 sequence: CASSRGSARASDTQYF. DNA of the CDR3: TGTGCCAGCAGCAGAGGGAGCGCGAGGGCTTCAGATACGCAGTATTTT.

This clonotype was counted at least ten times. The chain employs TRBV7-2 and TRBJ2-5; no clear D. CDR1 is SGHTA and CDR2 is FQGNSA in the germline V gene. CDR3 length: 12 residues. V lost 3 bases to trimming and J lost 9 bases, with 11 bases between them. CDR3 amino acids: CASSFEVGAQYF. In DNA form, the CDR3 reads TGTGCCAGCAGCTTTGAAGTTGGGGCCCAGTACTTC. The full variable domain, with the rest looked up from reference TRBV7-2 and TRBJ2-5, is GAGVSQSPSNKVTEKGKDVELRCDPISGHTALYWYRQSLGQGLEFLIYFQGNSAPDKSGLPSDRFSAERTGGSVSTLTIQRTQQEDSAVYLCASSFEVGAQYFGPGTRLLVL.

This clonotype was seen many times. The chain couples TRBV12-3 or TRBV12-4 to TRBJ1-3; D possibly corresponds to TRBD1 (6 bases). V lost 7 bases to trimming and J lost 4 bases, with 14 bases between them. The CDR3 runs to 14 residues. CDR3 sequence: CASNPRGLGNTIYF. CDR3 bases: TGTGCCAGCAACCCCCGGGGGCTGGGAAACACCATATATTTT.

This clonotype occurred many times. V usage is TRBV5-5 and J usage is TRBJ2-2, with D perhaps matching TRBD1 (7 bases). V lost 1 base, J lost 7 bases, and 23 bases lay in between. Germline V gives CDR1 SGHKS, CDR2 YYEKEE (reference sequence). The CDR3 sequence is 18 residues long. The CDR3 region has the DNA TGTGCCAGCAGCTTGTGGGGGGCGACGACAGGGATGGTCGGGGAGCTGTTTTTT. This encodes CASSLWGATTGMVGELFF.

This clonotype was counted ten times or more. The V and J genes are TRBV10-3 and TRBJ2-7, with TRBD1 as a possible D gene (6 bases). The CDR3 extends over 13 amino acids. Germline V gene lookup returns CDR1 ENHRY and CDR2 SYGVKD. V lost 8 bases, J lost 2 bases, and 13 bases lay in between. The CDR3 region is CAIQETGTYEQYF. CDR3 in DNA: TGTGCCATCCAGGAGACAGGAACCTACGAGCAGTACTTC.

This clonotype occurred many times. The chain combines TRBV20-1 with TRBJ2-3; possibly TRBD2 for D (7 bases). The CDR3 has 15 residues. The germline CDR1 and CDR2 sequences are DFQATT and SNEGSKA (reference sequence). V lost 6 bases and J 7 bases, leaving 23 bases between the germline ends. As DNA, the CDR3 is TGCAGTGCCACTTTAGGGGGAGGGCCGGGAAATACGCAGTATTTT. This encodes CSATLGGGPGNTQYF.

This clonotype occurred many times. The CDR3 protein is CASDRRDRNTGELFF. The CDR3 DNA follows: TGTGCCAGCGACCGGAGGGACCGAAACACCGGGGAGCTGTTTTTT. This sequence joins TRBV19 and TRBJ2-2; possibly TRBD2 for D (6 bases). Germline V gene lookup returns CDR1 LNHDA and CDR2 SQIVND (reference sequence). This CDR3 region has 15 residues. Trimming pared 9 bases from V and 2 bases from J, leaving 16 bases between.

This clonotype was seen many times. The chain joins TRBV29-1 to TRBJ2-5; D tentatively fits TRBD1 or TRBD2 (6 bases each). CDR3 size: 13 residues. Trimming removed 6 bases at V and 5 bases at J, with 16 bases between. Germline assignment: CDR1 SQVTM and CDR2 ANQGSEA. The CDR3 region is CSVAQTGRETQYF. The CDR3 coding sequence is TGCAGCGTAGCCCAAACAGGGAGGGAGACCCAGTACTTC.

This clonotype was observed many times. The gene calls are TRBV6-5 and TRBJ2-5; D is uncertain. The V end was cut by 0 bases, the J end by 5 bases, with 13 bases between. The CDR3 covers 15 residues. From germline, CDR1 is MNHEY and CDR2 SVGAGI. This chain's CDR3 is CASSYSNLQAETQYF. The CDR3, as DNA: TGTGCCAGCAGTTACTCGAATCTTCAAGCGGAGACCCAGTACTTC.

This clonotype was picked up many times. V gene TRBV28 combines with J gene TRBJ2-7; D is perhaps TRBD1 (6 bases). Germline V gives CDR1 MDHEN, CDR2 SYDVKM. The CDR3 is 12 amino acids. V was shortened by 8 bases and J by 2 bases, with 10 bases between the two germline ends. In DNA form, the CDR3 reads TGTGCCAGCCTGACAGGTGCCTACGAGCAGTACTTC. This encodes CASLTGAYEQYF.

A note on this clonotype: A much larger clone is a single base away; this may be a read error. This sequence joins TRBV27 and TRBJ2-1; D uncertain. CDR3 size: 15 residues. The germline V gene has CDR1 MNHEY and CDR2 SMNVEV (reference sequence). Deletions cut 2 bases from V and 5 bases from J, with 13 bases between. The CDR3, as DNA: TGTGCCAGCAGTTTAAGTGGGAACCGGAACAATGAGCAGTTCTTC. Protein product: CASSLSGNRNNEQFF.

The V and J genes are TRBV27 and TRBJ1-6, with 11 positions matching TRBD1. Germline-derived CDR1 and CDR2 are MNHEY and SMNVEV (reference sequence). This CDR3 contains 15 residues. Germline trimming cut 5 bases from V and 7 bases from J; bases unmatched to any gene: 4. CDR3 in DNA: TGTGCCAGCAGTACAGGGACAGGGGGAAATTCACCCCTCCACTTT. This sequence encodes CASSTGTGGNSPLHF.

This clonotype was counted many times. The chain couples TRBV5-1 to TRBJ1-1; D gene ambiguous. CDR3 size: 13 residues. Trimming took 4 bases from V and 1 from J, leaving 8 bases between them. The germline V gene encodes CDR1 SGHRS and CDR2 YFSETQ. CDR3 amino acids: CASSPPGNTEAFF. The CDR3 DNA sequence: TGCGCCAGCAGCCCCCCCGGGAACACTGAAGCTTTCTTT.

This clonotype was seen ten or more times. The J gene is TRBJ2-7, the V gene TRBV10-1, with a possible D match to TRBD1 (5 bases). Germline V gives CDR1 WNHNN, CDR2 SYGVQD (reference sequence). The CDR3 is 14 amino acids. The ends were cut back, 0 bases at V and 2 bases at J, with 8 bases in the middle. CDR3 nucleotide sequence: TGCGCCAGCAGTGAGTCGACAGATCCCTACGAGCAGTACTTC. It translates to CASSESTDPYEQYF.

This rearrangement joins TRBV6-5 to TRBJ2-1; the D is unclear. Trimming cost V 0 bases and J 4 bases, with 4 bases left between them. Germline CDR1 reads MNHEY; CDR2 reads SVGAGI. The CDR3 has 13 amino acids. The CDR3 reads CASSYSRYNEQFF. The CDR3 bases are TGTGCCAGCAGTTACTCTAGGTACAATGAGCAGTTCTTC.

In this sample, this clonotype turned up many times. The gene calls are TRBV5-1 and TRBJ2-5, with D uncertain. The CDR3 is 15 residues long. Per the germline V gene, CDR1 is SGHRS and CDR2 is YFSETQ. The V end lost 3 bases, the J end lost 5 bases, and 17 bases lay between the germline ends. The CDR3: CASSYQNPFVETQYF. The CDR3 nucleotides are TGCGCCAGCAGCTATCAAAATCCCTTCGTGGAGACCCAGTACTTC.

The CDR3 protein is CASSSYRVSGNTIYF. DNA for the CDR3: TGTGCCAGCAGCTCCTATAGGGTCTCTGGAAACACCATATATTTT. The V and J genes are TRBV7-2 and TRBJ1-3, with D unclear. V lost 4 bases and J lost 0, with 10 bases in between. In germline, CDR1 is SGHTA, CDR2 FQGNSA. This CDR3 comprises 15 residues. The full variable domain, with the rest looked up from reference TRBV7-2 and TRBJ1-3, is GAGVSQSPSNKVTEKGKDVELRCDPISGHTALYWYRQSLGQGLEFLIYFQGNSAPDKSGLPSDRFSAERTGGSVSTLTIQRTQQEDSAVYLCASSSYRVSGNTIYFGEGSWLTVV.

At least ten counts were recorded for this clonotype. CDR3 region: CASRPGTGYTEAFF. DNA for the CDR3: TGTGCCAGCAGACCCGGGACAGGATACACTGAAGCTTTCTTT. V is TRBV9 and J is TRBJ1-1, with 8 bases that match TRBD1. CDR1 SGDLS and CDR2 YYNGEE come from the germline V gene. The CDR3 is made up of 14 amino acids. The V segment lost 5 bases and the J segment 3 bases; nucleotides outside the gene matches: 6.

This clonotype was observed at least ten times. V is TRBV20-1 and J is TRBJ2-1; perhaps TRBD2 as D (6 bases). Germline assignment: CDR1 DFQATT and CDR2 SNEGSKA (reference sequence). The CDR3 has 15 residues. V lost 5 bases to trimming and J lost 1 base, with 15 bases between them. The CDR3 reads CSADRAAGSYNEQFF. CDR3 bases: TGCAGTGCTGACCGAGCCGCGGGATCCTACAATGAGCAGTTCTTC.

This clonotype was recorded at least ten times. The rearrangement links TRBV7-6 to TRBJ2-3, with D uncertain. In germline, CDR1 is SGHVS, CDR2 FNYEAQ. V shed 1 base and J shed 4 bases, with 6 bases lying between them. The CDR3 has 13 residues. The CDR3 DNA reads as TGTGCCAGCAGCTTAGGCTCTTCAGATACGCAGTATTTT. This sequence encodes CASSLGSSDTQYF.

This clonotype was counted at least ten times. The V call is TRBV5-1, the J call TRBJ2-1, with 9 bases that match TRBD2. Germline values: CDR1 SGHRS, CDR2 YFSETQ. V lost 6 bases, J lost 9 bases, and 10 bases stayed unmatched. This CDR3 region has 14 residues. The CDR3 DNA reads TGCGCCAGCACCATTAGCGGGAGTTACGGTGAGCAGTTCTTC. The encoded protein is CASTISGSYGEQFF. Complete variable domain (other parts from reference TRBV5-1 and TRBJ2-1): KAGVTQTPRYLIKTRGQQVTLSCSPISGHRSVSWYQQTPGQGLQFLFEYFSETQRNKGNFPGRFSGRQFSNSRSEMNVSTLELGDSALYLCASTISGSYGEQFFGPGTRLTVL.

This clonotype has at least ten counts. The J gene is TRBJ1-1, the V gene TRBV2; 7 nucleotides match TRBD1. Per germline, CDR1 SNHLY and CDR2 FYNNEI. Trimming took 5 bases from V and 11 from J; bases not matched to a gene: 5. This CDR3 region has 11 residues. Here the CDR3 reads CASSLRGPAFF. The CDR3 DNA reads as TGTGCCAGCAGTTTGAGGGGGCCGGCTTTCTTT.